The rows below give T cell receptor beta chains drawn from one sample of a study of T cell responses to AZD1222 COVID-19 vaccine. Repertoires were generated with immunoSEQ multiplex PCR, while TCRdb's copy carries only in-frame clones and drops some. This repertoire shows about 64,000 clones, over 80% found once; its top ten account for less than 7%. The specimen comprised peripheral blood, sampled 28 days after the second dose of the MenACWY control vaccine. Receptors were obtained from an adult who received the MenACWY meningococcal vaccine as a control. Each CDR3 is given with its conserved first and last residue. The D gene is left open where the match is weak. A row's size may be missing; if present it is once, few, many or a size class.

D: TRBD1; V: TRBV28; size: .; J: TRBJ2-6; DNA: TGTGCCAGCAGTTGGGGACAGGGAAAACCTGGGGCCAACGTCCTGACTTTC; CDR3: CASSWGQGKPGANVLTF
D: .; V: TRBV2; size: .; J: TRBJ2-7; DNA: TGTGCCAGCAGTGGTGGTGACCGGCAGTACTTC; CDR3: CASSGGDRQYF
D: TRBD2; V: TRBV15; size: .; J: TRBJ2-7; DNA: TGTGCCACCAGGGCGATAGCGGGACCCGACTACGAGCAGTACTTC; CDR3: CATRAIAGPDYEQYF
D: .; V: TRBV7-9; size: .; J: TRBJ2-1; DNA: TGTGCCAGCAGCTTAGCGCCAAATGAGCAGTTCTTC; CDR3: CASSLAPNEQFF
D: .; V: TRBV11-2; size: .; J: TRBJ2-3; DNA: TGTGCCAGCAACGACGGTAGTAGCACAGATACGCAGTATTTT; CDR3: CASNDGSSTDTQYF
D: .; V: TRBV15; size: few; J: TRBJ1-1; DNA: TGTGCCACCAGCGTTTCACGGGGGGCCCCCGAAGCTTTCTTT; CDR3: CATSVSRGAPEAFF
D: .; V: TRBV23-1; size: .; J: TRBJ1-3; DNA: TGCGCCAGCAGTCTTCAACCCCCTCAGCCCTCGGGGTCTGGAAACACCATATATTTT; CDR3: CASSLQPPQPSGSGNTIYF
D: TRBD2; V: TRBV5-1; size: .; J: TRBJ2-7; DNA: TGCGCCAGCAGCTTGCAAAGGGGACTATTCGACGAGCAGTACTTC; CDR3: CASSLQRGLFDEQYF
D: TRBD2; V: TRBV11-3; size: .; J: TRBJ2-1; DNA: TGTGCCAGCAGCCCGGGGGGAAGAGTCTTCTACAATGAGCAGTTCTTC; CDR3: CASSPGGRVFYNEQFF
D: .; V: TRBV2; size: .; J: TRBJ2-1; DNA: TGTGCCAGCAGTGAAGGTACGGGTGAGCAGTTCTTC; CDR3: CASSEGTGEQFF
D: .; V: TRBV6-2/TRBV6-3; size: .; J: TRBJ1-1; DNA: TGTGCCAGCAGTTACTCAGGGTTTGGGGTGAACACTGAAGCTTTCTTT; CDR3: CASSYSGFGVNTEAFF
D: .; V: TRBV12-3/TRBV12-4; size: .; J: TRBJ1-1; DNA: TGTGCCAGCAGTTTAGGGCCGAACACTGAAGCTTTCTTT; CDR3: CASSLGPNTEAFF
D: TRBD2; V: TRBV28; size: once; J: TRBJ2-5; DNA: TGTGCCAGCAGCCCATTCACTAGCGGGAGAAAGACCCAGTACTTC; CDR3: CASSPFTSGRKTQYF
D: .; V: TRBV28; size: .; J: TRBJ2-7; DNA: TGTGCCAGCAGAGTCCCCCAGGCGGGTGATGAGCAGTACTTC; CDR3: CASRVPQAGDEQYF
D: .; V: TRBV3-1/TRBV3-2; size: .; J: TRBJ2-1; DNA: TGTGCCAGCAGCCAAGATCGGGGTGAAGGGGGATACAATGAGCAGTTCTTC; CDR3: CASSQDRGEGGYNEQFF
D: TRBD1; V: TRBV7-2; size: .; J: TRBJ2-7; DNA: TGTGCCAGCAGCCCGCGACAGGGGCCCTACGAGCAGTACTTC; CDR3: CASSPRQGPYEQYF
D: TRBD2; V: TRBV11-2; size: .; J: TRBJ2-3; DNA: TGTGCCAGCAGCTTCCTTCGGACTAGCGCGGATACGCAGTATTTT; CDR3: CASSFLRTSADTQYF
D: TRBD2; V: TRBV24-1; size: few; J: TRBJ2-5; DNA: TGTGCCACCAGTGCCCCCGGGACACGGGGGGGGACCCAGTACTTC; CDR3: CATSAPGTRGGTQYF
D: .; V: TRBV14; size: few; J: TRBJ1-4; DNA: TGTGCCAGCAGCCAACCCGGCGGGTATGAAAAACTGTTTTTT; CDR3: CASSQPGGYEKLFF
D: TRBD1; V: TRBV28; size: once; J: TRBJ1-1; DNA: TGTGCCAGCAGTCCCCGGACAGGGGGCGTCTGGAACACTGAAGCTTTCTTT; CDR3: CASSPRTGGVWNTEAFF
D: .; V: TRBV29-1; size: .; J: TRBJ1-2; DNA: TGCAGCGTTCAATCGACAACAGGGATGTATGGCTACACCTTC; CDR3: CSVQSTTGMYGYTF
D: .; V: TRBV6-5; size: .; J: TRBJ1-1; DNA: TGTGCCAGCAGTTACTCGATCCAGGGAGAAGCTTTCTTT; CDR3: CASSYSIQGEAFF
D: TRBD1; V: TRBV27; size: .; J: TRBJ1-4; DNA: TGTGCCAGCAGTAGCCAGGGGGCTAAAGTGAATGAAAAACTGTTTTTT; CDR3: CASSSQGAKVNEKLFF
D: TRBD2; V: TRBV15; size: .; J: TRBJ2-3; DNA: TGTGCCACCAGCAGAGGTCTAGCGGGAGTCACAGATACGCAGTATTTT; CDR3: CATSRGLAGVTDTQYF
D: TRBD1; V: TRBV28; size: .; J: TRBJ2-7; DNA: TGTGCCAGCAGCTCACCATTGGGGACAGTAGGCTACGAGCAGTACTTC; CDR3: CASSSPLGTVGYEQYF
D: .; V: TRBV28; size: .; J: TRBJ1-2; DNA: TGTGCCAGCAGGGATAGAGCACCCGGGTGGGGCTACACCTTC; CDR3: CASRDRAPGWGYTF
D: .; V: TRBV5-4; size: once; J: TRBJ2-1; DNA: TGTGCCAGCAGCTTGGAGGGGGGACCAGCGGAACTAAGGTCTCGGGAGCAGTTCTTC; CDR3: CASSLEGGPAELRSREQFF
D: .; V: TRBV6-1; size: .; J: TRBJ2-4; DNA: TGTGCCAGCAGTGAAGGGGGCCTTCGGTCCGTCCTAGCCAAAAACATTCAGTACTTC; CDR3: CASSEGGLRSVLAKNIQYF
D: .; V: TRBV19; size: .; J: TRBJ2-1; DNA: TGTGCCAGTAGTCGGGGACCGTACAATGAGCAGTTCTTC; CDR3: CASSRGPYNEQFF
D: .; V: TRBV6-2/TRBV6-3; size: .; J: TRBJ2-3; DNA: TGTGCCAGCAGTTACTTGAGGTTTCAGCGGCGCACAGATACGCAGTATTTT; CDR3: CASSYLRFQRRTDTQYF
D: .; V: TRBV19; size: .; J: TRBJ1-4; DNA: TGTGCCAGTAGTACCATACAAGAAAAACTGTTTTTT; CDR3: CASSTIQEKLFF
D: .; V: TRBV12-3/TRBV12-4; size: .; J: TRBJ1-1; DNA: TGTGCCAGCAGTTTAAGGCGGTGGACTGAAGCTTTCTTT; CDR3: CASSLRRWTEAFF
D: TRBD1; V: TRBV5-1; size: .; J: TRBJ1-4; DNA: TGCGCCAGCAGCTTTACAGGGGCGGCTAATGAAAAACTGTTTTTT; CDR3: CASSFTGAANEKLFF
D: TRBD1; V: TRBV9; size: once; J: TRBJ1-3; DNA: TGTGCCAGCAGCCCCCTGACCGGGACAGCCGGAAACACCATATATTTT; CDR3: CASSPLTGTAGNTIYF
D: .; V: TRBV6-5; size: .; J: TRBJ2-2; DNA: TGTGCCAGCCAGACCTCGAACACCGGGGAGCTGTTTTTT; CDR3: CASQTSNTGELFF
D: .; V: TRBV19; size: few; J: TRBJ1-2; DNA: TGTGCCAGTAGTAACGGTTTAGGACAGACTAAGGTGGATGGCTACACCTTC; CDR3: CASSNGLGQTKVDGYTF
D: TRBD1; V: TRBV7-2; size: .; J: TRBJ1-4; DNA: TGTGCCAGCAGCTTAGCGTACAGGGGTAACGAAAAACTGTTTTTT; CDR3: CASSLAYRGNEKLFF